This TCR beta chain comes out of a study of cytomegalovirus exposure and HLA in healthy donors. Vbeta (60) and Jbeta (13) primers were used in the PCR. Method: immunoSEQ multiplex PCR; TCRdb's copy keeps in-frame clones and lacks some. The data hold under 200,000 clones, with around 68% observed a single time. Of note for this clone: The antigen remains undetermined.

Study-wide results and limits: Reports indicate that TCR beta sequences accurately predicted the HLA-A and HLA-B alleles of most subjects. Later analysis indicated greater clonal expansion among HLA-associated TCR beta chains than among equally common other chains.

The CDR3 has 14 amino acids. Trimming at V came to 7 bases and at J to 5 bases, leaving 7 bases not matched to a gene. Germline V gene lookup returns CDR1 MNHEY and CDR2 SVGAGI. The sequence was collected from a woman between 40 and 50 years old in good health and CMV-seropositive. The chain is built from TRBV6-5 and TRBJ2-7; 11 bases match TRBD2. The sequencing input was PBMCs. The CDR3 bases are TGTGCCAGCAAGATAGCGGGAGGGCCTCACGAGCAGTACTTC. As protein: CASKIAGGPHEQYF.